These 30 T cell receptor beta chains originate from one sample sequenced in a study of OX40 agonist ivuxolimab in advanced cancers. TCRdb's table, derived via immunoSEQ multiplex PCR, lists solely in-frame clones and lacks some. The sample shows about 58,000 clones, over 80% of them seen only once. This specimen was CD4+ or CD8+ T cells sorted from blood, taken in a trial of the OX40 agonist ivuxolimab. All receptors come from an adult with an advanced solid tumor such as melanoma, head and neck, liver or kidney cancer.

This chain joins TRBV7-9 and TRBJ2-7; 8 bases agree with TRBD1. Germline assignment: CDR1 SEHNR and CDR2 FQNEAQ (reference sequence). The CDR3 has 14 amino acids. The V segment lost 0 bases and the J segment 5 bases; nucleotides outside the gene matches: 3. For the CDR3, the DNA is TGTGCCAGCAGCTTAGCGCAGGGGGCTGACGAGCAGTACTTC. Translating it yields CASSLAQGADEQYF. Combining the CDR3 with reference TRBV7-9 and TRBJ2-7 gives the whole variable domain DTGVSQNPRHKITKRGQNVTFRCDPISEHNRLYWYRQTLGQGPEFLTYFQNEAQLEKSRLLSDRFSAERPKGSFSTLEIQRTEQGDSAMYLCASSLAQGADEQYFGPGTRLTVT.

As concerns this clone: The germline gene is not matched at one end of the junction; a read error may be the cause. This chain joins TRBV7-7 and TRBJ2-7; TRBD1 matches 7 bases. The CDR3 is made up of 16 amino acids. Germline lookup yields CDR1 SSHAT and CDR2 FNYEAQ (reference sequence). The CDR3 reads CASSQAPGTASYEQYF. In DNA, the CDR3 is TGTGCTAGCAGCCAGGCACCCGGGACAGCCTCCTACGAGCAGTACTTC.

The V and J genes are TRBV18 and TRBJ1-1; D might be TRBD1 (6 bases). V dropped 2 bases and J dropped 1 base, with 8 bases sitting between them. The CDR3 length is 14 residues. Germline CDR1 and CDR2: KGHSH and LQKENI. Written as DNA, the CDR3 is TGTGCCAGCTCACCAAAGGGACAGAACACTGAAGCTTTCTTT. This codes for CASSPKGQNTEAFF.

V gene TRBV27 combines with J gene TRBJ2-1; 12 bases align to TRBD2. The germline V gene has CDR1 MNHEY and CDR2 SMNVEV (reference sequence). There are 18 residues in the CDR3. Unmatched junction bases numbered 14, after V lost 5 bases and J lost 6 bases. The CDR3 spells CASSPQRGLAGLGNEQFF. For the CDR3, the DNA is TGTGCCAGCAGTCCTCAACGCGGACTAGCGGGGCTTGGCAATGAGCAGTTCTTC.

This clone has just a few counts. The chain combines TRBV7-8 with TRBJ1-1; D is uncertain. CDR1 is SGHVS and CDR2 is FQNEAQ in the germline V gene. V lost 5 bases and J 1 base, leaving 8 bases between the germline ends. The CDR3 runs to 13 residues. CDR3 DNA: TGTGCCAGCAGCAAACAAGGGAACACTGAAGCTTTCTTT. Translated: CASSKQGNTEAFF.

CDR3 in DNA: TGTGCCAGCAGCTTCGGACGTAAGCAGTACTTC. Protein product: CASSFGRKQYF. V gene TRBV5-5 combines with J gene TRBJ2-7, with D unclear. Between the trimmed V and J ends, which lost 2 bases and 8 bases, there was a span of 8 bases. This CDR3 contains 11 residues. CDR1 is SGHKS, CDR2 YYEKEE, per germline (reference sequence).

The chain has TRBV7-3 and TRBJ2-3, with 9 bases that match TRBD2. CDR1 SGHTA and CDR2 FQGTGA come from the germline V gene. This CDR3 comprises 14 residues. J gave up 4 bases and V 2 bases, and 1 base lay outside the gene matches. The CDR3 loop is CASSLAGGSDTQYF. CDR3 DNA sequence: TGTGCCAGCAGCTTAGCGGGGGGGTCAGATACGCAGTATTTT.

The chain links TRBV5-1 to TRBJ1-3; D call uncertain. The CDR3 has 14 amino acids. Trimming took off 4 bases at V and 2 bases at J, with 10 bases between the two ends. Germline lookup yields CDR1 SGHRS and CDR2 YFSETQ. CDR3 sequence (DNA): TGCGCCAGCAGCCCCGTACTGACTGGAAACACCATATATTTT. Amino acid sequence: CASSPVLTGNTIYF.

The gene calls are TRBV2 and TRBJ2-1, with 12 bases aligning to TRBD1. V lost 6 bases, J lost 7 bases, and 10 bases stayed unmatched. The CDR3 length is 16 residues. The germline V gene encodes CDR1 SNHLY and CDR2 FYNNEI. In DNA form, the CDR3 reads TGTGCCAGCAGAGGGGACAGGGGGCGATCATATAATGAGCAGTTCTTC. Translation gives CASRGDRGRSYNEQFF.

The chain has TRBV29-1 and TRBJ2-1; TRBD2 matches at 12 bases. The V gene end was trimmed by 7 bases and the J gene end by 3 bases; junction bases not matched to a gene: 10. The V gene's germline CDR1 is SQVTM and CDR2 ANQGSEA. The CDR3 covers 16 residues. The CDR3 DNA reads TGCAGCGCTTCCCGACTAGCGGGGGTAGACTACAATGAGCAGTTCTTC. It codes for CSASRLAGVDYNEQFF.

This clone was seen only a few times. The genes are TRBV10-3 and TRBJ1-2; weak D call: TRBD1 (5 bases). Trimming stripped 0 bases from V and 7 bases from J, with 9 bases between. The CDR3 is made up of 13 amino acids. Germline lookup yields CDR1 ENHRY and CDR2 SYGVKD. CDR3 protein: CAISESNGGGYTF. The DNA of the CDR3 is TGTGCCATCAGTGAGTCGAACGGGGGTGGCTACACCTTC.

The chain uses TRBV23-1 and TRBJ2-7, with a weak D call TRBD2 (6 bases). TRBV23-1 carries the ORF label, with uncertain function. The V end was cut by 2 bases, the J end by 2 bases, with 13 bases between. The CDR3 covers 15 residues. The CDR3 spells CASSQGGNTPYEQYF. DNA for the CDR3: TGCGCCAGCAGTCAAGGAGGGAACACACCCTACGAGCAGTACTTC.

This chain links TRBV10-1 with TRBJ1-1, with D possibly being TRBD1 (6 bases). V was clipped by 7 bases and J by 0 bases, with 24 bases between them. The CDR3 runs to 18 residues. From germline, CDR1 is WNHNN and CDR2 SYGVQD (reference sequence). CDR3 loop: CASTLMDSKLNLNTEAFF. In nucleotides, the CDR3 is TGCGCCAGCACTTTAATGGACAGCAAACTAAACCTGAACACTGAAGCTTTCTTT.

The chain links TRBV4-3 to TRBJ1-2; D gene uncertain. The germline V gene encodes CDR1 LGHNA and CDR2 YSLEER. Trimming pared 0 bases from V and 4 bases from J, leaving 12 bases between. The CDR3 sequence is 15 residues long. The CDR3 loop reads CASSQDLSEPYGYTF. CDR3 nucleotides: TGCGCCAGCAGCCAAGATCTTTCAGAACCCTATGGCTACACCTTC.

The V and J genes are TRBV5-4 and TRBJ2-3; TRBD2 aligns across 8 bases. With V trimmed by 0 bases and J by 3 bases, 3 bases remained unmatched. CDR3 size: 15 residues. The germline CDR1 and CDR2 sequences are SGHNT and YYREEE (reference sequence). The CDR3 DNA sequence: TGTGCCAGCAGCTTGGACGGACTAGCAACAGATACGCAGTATTTT. Translating gives CASSLDGLATDTQYF.

The chain uses TRBV4-2 and TRBJ1-2, with D maybe TRBD1 (6 bases). V was clipped by 0 bases and J by 6 bases, with 17 bases between them. This CDR3 is built from 16 residues. Germline loops: CDR1 LGHNA, CDR2 YNFKEQ. The CDR3 sequence: CASSQEGHRSWDGYTF. In nucleotides, the CDR3 is TGTGCCAGCAGCCAAGAGGGACATCGGAGTTGGGATGGCTACACCTTC.

Only a few counts were recorded for this clone. The gene calls are TRBV7-2 and TRBJ1-6; 7 positions match TRBD1. The V and J ends lost 4 bases and 8 bases, in that order; junction bases with no gene match: 8. Germline V gene lookup returns CDR1 SGHTA and CDR2 FQGNSA. The CDR3 is 15 residues long. CDR3: CASSSRGLGDSPLHF. The DNA for the CDR3 is TGTGCCAGCAGCTCAAGGGGGCTGGGGGATTCACCCCTCCACTTT.

J is TRBJ2-5 and V is TRBV5-1; 7 nucleotides line up with TRBD1. TRBJ2-7 explains the end of the DNA better; the J call may be wrong. CDR3 length equals 14 residues. Germline CDR1 SGHRS, CDR2 YFSETQ. This CDR3 is CASRRDSLSYEQYF. In DNA form, the CDR3 reads TGCGCCAGCAGACGGGACAGCCTCTCCTACGAGCAGTACTTC.

The rearrangement uses TRBV6-6 and TRBJ2-5; the D call may be TRBD1 or TRBD2 (6 bases each). The better agreement between TRBJ2-7 and the DNA end casts doubt on the J call. The CDR3 runs to 16 residues. Germline V lookup: CDR1 MNHNY, CDR2 SVGAGI (reference sequence). This CDR3 is CASSYGFGRGRYEQYF. In DNA, the CDR3 is TGTGCCAGCAGTTACGGCTTCGGACGGGGGCGCTACGAGCAGTACTTC.

This rearrangement joins TRBV7-9 to TRBJ1-1; 10 bases fit TRBD1. The CDR3 has 16 amino acids. CDR1 and CDR2 (germline): SEHNR, FQNEAQ (reference sequence). V shed 5 bases and J 1 base; nucleotides not matched to a gene: 7. This CDR3 is CASSPDRGQGNTEAFF. Written as DNA, the CDR3 is TGTGCCAGCAGCCCCGACAGGGGGCAGGGGAACACTGAAGCTTTCTTT.

Concerning this clone itself: Sequence at one end of the junction differs from germline and may be a read error. Other DNA sequences in this sample translate to the same CDR3. The chain links TRBV7-3 to TRBJ1-1; TRBD1 is a possible D gene (5 bases). The CDR3 covers 14 residues. The germline CDR1 and CDR2 sequences are SGHTA and FQGTGA. CDR3 nucleotide sequence: TGTGCCAGCAGCCTCGGGGGTCAGAACCCTGAAGCTTTCTTT. It encodes CASSLGGQNPEAFF. Full variable domain (rest looked up from reference TRBV7-3 and TRBJ1-1): GAGVSQTPSNKVTEKGKYVELRCDPISGHTALYWYRQSLGQGPEFLIYFQGTGAADDSGLPNDRFFAVRPEGSVSTLKIQRTERGDSAVYLCASSLGGQNPEAFFGQGTRLTVV.

The chain links TRBV4-1 to TRBJ2-5, with D hard to call. CDR1 is MGHRA and CDR2 is YSYEKL in the germline V gene. V dropped 3 bases and J dropped 5 bases, with 4 bases sitting between them. The CDR3 extends over 11 amino acids. The CDR3 nucleotides are TGCGCCAGCAGCCAGCGGGAGACCCAGTACTTC. Its protein is CASSQRETQYF.

Note on this clone: This specimen includes other DNA sequences encoding the same CDR3. This sequence joins TRBV7-2 and TRBJ2-3; 8 positions agree with TRBD2. The CDR3 has 14 residues. Germline lookup yields CDR1 SGHTA and CDR2 FQGNSA. Germline trimming cut 5 bases from V and 2 bases from J; bases unmatched to any gene: 3. CDR3 residues: CASSPGLATDTQYF. CDR3 bases: TGTGCCAGCAGCCCAGGACTAGCCACAGATACGCAGTATTTT.

The V gene is TRBV7-2, the J gene TRBJ2-5; D may be TRBD1 (6 bases). The V gene lost 2 bases and the J gene lost 3 bases, with 13 bases spanning the gap. The CDR3 contains 15 residues. CDR1 is SGHTA and CDR2 is FQGNSA in the germline V gene. CDR3 sequence: CASSLLAQGEETQYF. The CDR3 DNA reads TGTGCCAGCAGCTTATTAGCACAGGGAGAAGAGACCCAGTACTTC.

V usage is TRBV11-3 and J usage is TRBJ2-3, with unresolved D. This CDR3 comprises 13 residues. CDR1 and CDR2 from the germline V gene are SGHNT and YENEEA. The V gene lost 3 bases and the J gene lost 6 bases, with 10 bases spanning the gap. CDR3 DNA sequence: TGTGCCAGCAGCTTGGGTCCCCTCGATACGCAGTATTTT. Translated, it gives CASSLGPLDTQYF.

V gene TRBV15 combines with J gene TRBJ1-1; possibly TRBD1 for D (5 bases). This CDR3 is 16 amino acids long. Germline CDR1 reads LNHNV; CDR2 reads YYDKDF (reference sequence). Trimming cost V 0 bases and J 6 bases, with 17 bases left between them. The CDR3 reads CATSRDRDGGIPEAFF. CDR3 nucleotide sequence: TGTGCCACCAGCAGAGATCGGGACGGCGGCATTCCTGAAGCTTTCTTT. The full variable domain, its missing parts supplied by reference TRBV15 and TRBJ1-1, is DAMVIQNPRYQVTQFGKPVTLSCSQTLNHNVMYWYQQKSSQAPKLLFHYYDKDFNNEADTPDNFQSRRPNTSFCFLDIRSPGLGDTAMYLCATSRDRDGGIPEAFFGQGTRLTVV.

The chain is built from TRBV10-3 and TRBJ2-5; 12 positions agree with TRBD2. The J segment lost 5 bases and the V segment lost 9 bases, leaving 13 bases of the junction unmatched. Germline loops: CDR1 ENHRY, CDR2 SYGVKD. CDR3 size: 16 residues. The chain's CDR3 is CAISGGLAGGEETQYF. CDR3 sequence (DNA): TGTGCCATTTCAGGGGGACTAGCGGGCGGGGAGGAGACCCAGTACTTC.

The chain has TRBV2 and TRBJ1-6; 7 bases line up with TRBD1. The ends lost 9 bases at V and 5 bases at J; junction bases unmatched: 13. This CDR3 spans 16 amino acids. The germline V gene has CDR1 SNHLY and CDR2 FYNNEI. CDR3 sequence (DNA): TGTGCCAGAACCCACAGGGGTAGGGGGGATAATTCACCCCTCCACTTT. It encodes CARTHRGRGDNSPLHF.

The chain couples TRBV7-6 to TRBJ2-7, with a weak D call TRBD1 (5 bases). The germline CDR1 and CDR2 sequences are SGHVS and FNYEAQ. V was clipped by 1 base and J by 9 bases, with 19 bases between them. There are 15 residues in the CDR3. The CDR3: CASSLEGGRARGQYF. The CDR3, as DNA: TGTGCCAGCAGCTTAGAGGGTGGCCGGGCAAGGGGGCAGTACTTC.

This clone has only a few counts. V is TRBV19 and J is TRBJ1-2; D gene uncertain. V was trimmed by 5 bases and J by 0 bases, leaving 1 base between them. From germline, CDR1 is LNHDA and CDR2 SQIVND (reference sequence). This CDR3 is 11 amino acids long. The CDR3 reads CASSPNYGYTF. The CDR3 DNA is TGTGCCAGTAGTCCTAACTATGGCTACACCTTC.